Following are 26 T cell receptor beta chains from one sample sequenced in a study of T cell repertoires in cytomegalovirus infection (dated by TCRdb to the late 2010s). This specimen's treatment or condition label, interpreted: in vitro stimulation with specific CMV peptide epitopes to enrich CMV-specific T cells. Sequencing took place on an Illumina HiSeq 1500. TCRdb ran its own pipeline on the public reads, namely fastp trimming at Q25 and MiXCR clone calling, and kept in-frame beta chains. Rows with a matching CDR3 protein are joined into one entry that keeps the most common DNA and genes. Here the sample has roughly 180,000 distinct CDR3 sequences; less than 25% occur a single time. The ten largest clones represent 25% of the sample. No antigens are known for them. The source was CD8+ T cells from cultured PBMCs, collected from culture after CMV antigen stimulation. The receptor set was obtained from a human donor in good health (CMV status not recorded). Some clones in this sample may be carry-over from other donors' samples.

This clonotype was counted only a few times. The chain has TRBV7-6 and TRBJ2-7; D gene ambiguous. Trimming took off 3 bases at V and 2 bases at J, with 5 bases between the two ends. The CDR3 loop spans 12 amino acids. Germline V gene sequence: CDR1 SGHVS, CDR2 FNYEAQ. DNA for the CDR3: TGTGCCAGCAGCTTTCTCCCCTACGAGCAGTACTTC. It codes for CASSFLPYEQYF.

V and J are TRBV12-3 or TRBV12-4 and TRBJ2-2; a possible D gene is TRBD1 (6 bases). V was pared by 6 bases and J by 7 bases, with 15 bases between. The CDR3 covers 14 residues. The DNA for the CDR3 is TGTGCCAGCAGAGGGGACAACAAGGGCGGGGAGCTGTTTTTT. Protein product: CASRGDNKGGELFF.

This clonotype came up a few times. The chain combines TRBV14 with TRBJ1-1; D unclear. Trimming took off 4 bases at V and 8 bases at J, with 8 bases between the two ends. Germline CDR1 is SGHDN and CDR2 is FVKESK. CDR3 length: 11 amino acids. The CDR3 region is CASSPGQEAFF. For the CDR3, the DNA is TGTGCCAGCAGCCCCGGGCAGGAAGCTTTCTTT.

This chain connects TRBV6-5 to TRBJ2-7; D is possibly TRBD1 or TRBD2 (5 bases each). V lost 2 bases, J lost 6 bases, and 26 bases lay in between. Germline V gives CDR1 MNHEY, CDR2 SVGAGI. The CDR3 extends over 18 amino acids. CDR3 sequence: CASSYRRAPFTEGREQYF. DNA of the CDR3: TGTGCCAGCAGTTACAGAAGGGCTCCATTTACAGAGGGGCGCGAGCAGTACTTC.

This chain uses TRBV6-6 with TRBJ1-6; the D is unclear. Germline V gene sequence: CDR1 MNHNY, CDR2 SVGAGI (reference sequence). CDR3 length equals 15 residues. V lost 4 bases, J lost 3 bases, and 10 bases lay in between. CDR3 sequence (DNA): TGTGCCAGCAGTTCTAGGACGGACTATAATTCACCCCTCCACTTT. It specifies CASSSRTDYNSPLHF.

There are a few counts of this clonotype. V gene TRBV19 combines with J gene TRBJ1-1; D is undetermined. CDR1 is LNHDA, CDR2 SQIVND, per germline (reference sequence). This CDR3 comprises 16 residues. The V gene lost 5 bases and the J gene lost 0 bases, with 16 bases spanning the gap. CDR3 residues: CASSLLLEVMNTEAFF. CDR3 nucleotides: TGTGCCAGTAGTCTCCTGCTTGAAGTCATGAACACTGAAGCTTTCTTT.

The rearrangement uses TRBV19 and TRBJ2-4; the D is unclear. This CDR3 has 17 residues. Germline lookup yields CDR1 LNHDA and CDR2 SQIVND (reference sequence). Trimming removed 6 bases at V and 1 base at J, with 19 bases between. CDR3 in amino acids: CASRAGMRFGAKNIQYF. The CDR3 nucleotides read TGTGCCAGTAGAGCTGGTATGAGATTCGGGGCCAAAAACATTCAGTACTTC.

CDR3 nucleotides: TGTGCCAGTAGTATTAGGGCGCGATACACCGGGGAGCTGTTTTTT. Its protein product is CASSIRARYTGELFF. The chain recombines TRBV19 with TRBJ2-2; D is unclear. The CDR3 extends over 15 amino acids. V gave up 3 bases and J gave up 3 bases, with 11 bases separating them. Germline V lookup: CDR1 LNHDA, CDR2 SQIVND (reference sequence).

This clonotype has more than one count but fewer than ten. J is TRBJ2-1 and V is TRBV12-3 or TRBV12-4; D is unclear. V lost 5 bases and J 6 bases, leaving 11 bases between the germline ends. The CDR3 totals 13 residues. The CDR3 is CASSTDSPNEQFF. The CDR3 nucleotides are TGTGCCAGCAGTACTGACTCCCCCAATGAGCAGTTCTTC.

This clonotype was recorded a few times. The chain combines TRBV7-9 with TRBJ1-1; no definite D call. Germline V gene data show CDR1 as SEHNR and CDR2 as FQNEAQ (reference sequence). This CDR3 is built from 15 residues. Trimming cost V 4 bases and J 0 bases, with 12 bases left between them. The CDR3 nucleotides are TGTGCCAGCAGCTCCTCGTTTACGGTGAACACTGAAGCTTTCTTT. This translates into CASSSSFTVNTEAFF.

The chain combines TRBV9 with TRBJ1-2; D might be TRBD1 (5 bases). V lost 0 bases to trimming and J lost 10 bases, with 22 bases between them. The CDR3 covers 16 residues. Germline CDR1 is SGDLS and CDR2 is YYNGEE. The CDR3: CASSVGQAEEGDDYTF. The CDR3 DNA follows: TGTGCCAGCAGCGTAGGCCAGGCCGAAGAAGGGGATGACTACACCTTC. Full variable domain (rest looked up from reference TRBV9 and TRBJ1-2): DSGVTQTPKHLITATGQRVTLRCSPRSGDLSVYWYQQSLDQGLQFLIQYYNGEERAKGNILERFSAQQFPDLHSELNLSSLELGDSALYFCASSVGQAEEGDDYTFGSGTRLTVV.

This clonotype appeared a few times. The V and J genes are TRBV7-8 and TRBJ2-3; tentatively, D is TRBD1 or TRBD2 (6 bases each). This CDR3 comprises 16 residues. V lost 1 base, J lost 3 bases, and 14 bases lay in between. Germline V gene lookup returns CDR1 SGHVS and CDR2 FQNEAQ. As DNA, the CDR3 is TGTGCCAGCAGCTTAGAGGTGGGGGGCCTGACAGATACGCAGTATTTT. Translated: CASSLEVGGLTDTQYF.

This clonotype came up a few times. The chain couples TRBV28 to TRBJ2-5; no firm D call. The ends were cut back, 3 bases at V and 5 bases at J, with 13 bases in the middle. Germline assignment: CDR1 MDHEN and CDR2 SYDVKM. The CDR3 runs 14 residues. The DNA for the CDR3 is TGTGCCAGCAGTTTTGACTTACGGTACGAGACCCAGTACTTC. Translation: CASSFDLRYETQYF.

The rearrangement uses TRBV12-3 or TRBV12-4 and TRBJ2-3, with no clear D. The CDR3 covers 14 residues. V lost 2 bases to trimming and J lost 0 bases, with 6 bases between them. The CDR3 region has the DNA TGTGCCAGCAGTTTAAAAGCTAGCACAGATACGCAGTATTTT. Its protein product is CASSLKASTDTQYF.

The chain carries TRBV19 and TRBJ2-3; TRBD1 is a possible D gene (5 bases). Looked up from germline, CDR1 is LNHDA and CDR2 is SQIVND (reference sequence). CDR3 length equals 16 residues. V shed 8 bases and J shed 2 bases, with 20 bases lying between them. In DNA form, the CDR3 reads TGTGCCAGTTTGAATACGGCAGGGTGGACCACAGATACGCAGTATTTT. It yields the protein CASLNTAGWTTDTQYF. The complete variable domain, with remaining parts taken from reference TRBV19 and TRBJ2-3, reads DGGITQSPKYLFRKEGQNVTLSCEQNLNHDAMYWYRQDPGQGLRLIYYSQIVNDFQKGDIAEGYSVSREKKESFPLTVTSAQKNPTAFYLCASLNTAGWTTDTQYFGPGTRLTVL.

This clonotype was recorded a few times. The chain combines TRBV12-3 or TRBV12-4 with TRBJ1-5; D gene unclear. Trimming stripped 5 bases from V and 4 bases from J, with 9 bases between. The CDR3 runs to 13 residues. In DNA, the CDR3 is TGTGCCAGCAGTCCTCACGGGAATCAGCCCCAGCATTTT. Translation: CASSPHGNQPQHF.

This chain joins TRBV12-3 or TRBV12-4 and TRBJ2-1, with D possibly being TRBD2 (5 bases). Trimming pared 7 bases from V and 8 bases from J, leaving 21 bases between. The CDR3 runs to 15 residues. CDR3 amino acids: CASTIGSRPKDEQFF. As DNA, the CDR3 is TGTGCCAGCACCATAGGGAGCAGGCCCAAGGATGAGCAGTTCTTC.

This rearrangement joins TRBV7-3 to TRBJ2-7, with D unclear. From germline, CDR1 is SGHTA and CDR2 FQGTGA. The V end lost 1 base, the J end lost 3 bases, and 13 bases lay between the germline ends. CDR3 length: 15 residues. In nucleotides, the CDR3 is TGTGCCAGCAGCTTAATTACCCCAGCTAACTACGAGCAGTACTTC. It codes for CASSLITPANYEQYF. Supplemented by reference TRBV7-3 and TRBJ2-7, the full variable domain reads GAGVSQTPSNKVTEKGKYVELRCDPISGHTALYWYRQSLGQGPEFLIYFQGTGAADDSGLPNDRFFAVRPEGSVSTLKIQRTERGDSAVYLCASSLITPANYEQYFGPGTRLTVT.

This clonotype was observed a handful of times. The rearrangement links TRBV4-1 to TRBJ1-5; D gene unclear. The CDR3 covers 16 residues. In germline, CDR1 is MGHRA, CDR2 YSYEKL. V lost 2 bases to trimming and J lost 0 bases, with 11 bases between them. Here the CDR3 reads CASSQWGGDSNQPQHF. The CDR3 DNA sequence: TGCGCCAGCAGCCAATGGGGTGGGGATAGCAATCAGCCCCAGCATTTT.

The V and J genes are TRBV27 and TRBJ2-7; 11 nucleotides line up with TRBD1. Germline lookup yields CDR1 MNHEY and CDR2 SMNVEV (reference sequence). Losses at the gene ends were 4 bases for V and 1 base for J; bases not matched to a gene: 6. The CDR3 contains 16 residues. Here the CDR3 reads CASSSRRDRGSYEQYF. DNA for the CDR3: TGTGCCAGCAGTTCTCGCCGGGACAGGGGGTCCTACGAGCAGTACTTC.

The rearrangement joins TRBV19 to TRBJ2-1; TRBD2 agrees at 10 bases. After removal of 6 bases from V and 2 bases from J, the junction contained 7 bases not matched to a gene. Germline CDR1 is LNHDA and CDR2 is SQIVND (reference sequence). CDR3 length equals 16 residues. The CDR3 nucleotides read TGTGCCAGTAGGACCCTAGCGGGGGACACCTACAATGAGCAGTTCTTC. Amino acids: CASRTLAGDTYNEQFF.

A few counts support this clonotype. This chain links TRBV5-1 with TRBJ2-7; 11 bases are a match to TRBD1. With 4 bases clipped from V and 3 bases from J, the junction kept 3 bases outside the gene matches. This CDR3 contains 14 residues. In germline, CDR1 is SGHRS, CDR2 YFSETQ. CDR3 nucleotides: TGCGCCAGCAGCGCGGGACAGGGGGTCTACGAGCAGTACTTC. Residues: CASSAGQGVYEQYF.

This clonotype was counted a few times. The J gene is TRBJ2-5, the V gene TRBV4-1; tentative D call: TRBD2 (6 bases). V was cut by 0 bases and J by 5 bases, with 13 bases left in between. The CDR3 sequence is 15 residues long. Germline V gene lookup returns CDR1 MGHRA and CDR2 YSYEKL. The CDR3: CASSQDRGFGETQYF. In nucleotides, the CDR3 is TGCGCCAGCAGCCAAGATCGGGGGTTCGGGGAGACCCAGTACTTC.

The chain combines TRBV7-8 with TRBJ1-2; D may be TRBD1 (6 bases). CDR1 and CDR2 (germline): SGHVS, FQNEAQ. Trimming cost V 5 bases and J 8 bases, with 18 bases left between them. This CDR3 has 14 residues. In DNA, the CDR3 is TGTGCCAGCAGCACTCCCGCGGACAGTAGGGGCTACACCTTC. Translation: CASSTPADSRGYTF.

The gene calls are TRBV6-5 and TRBJ1-2, with a weak D call TRBD1 (6 bases). The CDR3 runs to 19 residues. The V gene lost 0 bases and the J gene lost 1 base, with 21 bases spanning the gap. CDR1 is MNHEY and CDR2 is SVGAGI in the germline V gene. For the CDR3, the DNA is TGTGCCAGCAGTTACTCCGCCTCCTTTGGACAGTTACTTAACTATGGCTACACCTTC. This sequence encodes CASSYSASFGQLLNYGYTF.

The rearrangement uses TRBV7-9 and TRBJ1-2; unclear D gene. Between the trimmed V and J ends, which lost 5 bases and 6 bases, there was a span of 10 bases. This CDR3 has 12 amino acids. Looked up from germline, CDR1 is SEHNR and CDR2 is FQNEAQ (reference sequence). The CDR3 nucleotides read TGTGCCAGCAGCCAATCGGGGAATGGCTACACCTTC. Encoded protein: CASSQSGNGYTF.